One sample yielded the 27 T cell receptor beta chains listed below, sequenced in a study of blood T cell repertoires in COVID-19. Clones were read by immunoSEQ multiplex PCR, and TCRdb kept only the in-frame ones, dropping some. The sample lists about 350,000 clones; roughly 84% were seen once. The sequenced material came from PBMCs or T cells enriched from blood (not recorded which). The origin of the receptors is a woman aged 25 to 39 who had recovered from COVID-19.

The genes are TRBV5-6 and TRBJ1-5; 10 bases fit TRBD1. Germline V lookup: CDR1 SGHDT, CDR2 YYEEEE. V shed 4 bases and J 0 bases; nucleotides not matched to a gene: 7. The CDR3 is 17 residues long. CDR3 coding DNA: TGTGCCAGCAGCCGGGACAGGGGCCTGTATAGCAATCAGCCCCAGCATTTT. Translated, it gives CASSRDRGLYSNQPQHF.

The chain joins TRBV18 to TRBJ2-7; D ambiguous. V lost 5 bases and J 7 bases, leaving 18 bases between the germline ends. The CDR3 is 14 amino acids. The germline CDR1 and CDR2 sequences are KGHSH and LQKENI. The CDR3 here is CASSSTPPGREQYF. The DNA of the CDR3 is TGTGCCAGCTCATCAACGCCACCAGGTCGGGAGCAGTACTTC.

This chain uses TRBV3-1 (or the pseudogene TRBV3-2) with TRBJ2-5; 11 bases map to TRBD2. With V trimmed by 4 bases and J by 6 bases, 10 bases remained unmatched. Germline V gene sequence: CDR1 LGHDT, CDR2 YNNKEL (reference sequence). This CDR3 has 16 residues. The CDR3: CASSPVGTSGTKTQYF. CDR3 DNA: TGTGCCAGCAGCCCTGTAGGGACTAGCGGAACGAAGACCCAGTACTTC.

The genes are TRBV10-3 and TRBJ1-4, with TRBD1 identical over 9 bases. The CDR3 length is 18 residues. From germline, CDR1 is ENHRY and CDR2 SYGVKD. With 6 bases clipped from V and 0 bases from J, the junction kept 11 bases outside the gene matches. The CDR3 nucleotides are TGTGCCATCAGCCCCGGGACAGGGTCCCTTGCAACTAATGAAAAACTGTTTTTT. Translation: CAISPGTGSLATNEKLFF.

The chain employs TRBV7-9 and TRBJ1-1; D is possibly TRBD1 (6 bases). This CDR3 region has 15 residues. Germline loops: CDR1 SEHNR, CDR2 FQNEAQ (reference sequence). V was shortened by 5 bases and J by 4 bases, with 17 bases between the two germline ends. The CDR3 spells CASSIFHRVGTEAFF. CDR3 bases: TGTGCCAGCAGCATTTTTCACAGGGTCGGCACTGAAGCTTTCTTT.

This clone was detected a few times. The gene calls are TRBV27 and TRBJ1-4; the D is unclear. V was clipped by 5 bases and J by 0 bases, with 13 bases between them. The CDR3 has 16 residues. CDR1 and CDR2 (germline): MNHEY, SMNVEV (reference sequence). CDR3 region: CASSRSREPTNEKLFF. As DNA, the CDR3 is TGTGCCAGCAGTCGATCGAGGGAACCAACTAATGAAAAACTGTTTTTT. Filled out from reference TRBV27 and TRBJ1-4, the complete variable domain reads EAQVTQNPRYLITVTGKKLTVTCSQNMNHEYMSWYRQDPGLGLRQIYYSMNVEVTDKGDVPEGYKVSRKEKRNFPLILESPSPNQTSLYFCASSRSREPTNEKLFFGSGTQLSVL.

This chain joins TRBV9 and TRBJ1-6; TRBD1 matches 9 bases. Germline CDR1 reads SGDLS; CDR2 reads YYNGEE. The ends lost 7 bases at V and 3 bases at J; junction bases unmatched: 5. The CDR3 totals 15 residues. The CDR3 spells CASRRDRDYNSPLHF. The CDR3 DNA reads as TGTGCCAGCCGCCGGGACAGGGACTATAATTCACCCCTCCACTTT.

The chain links TRBV20-1 to TRBJ2-7; no reliable D call. The V gene lost 3 bases and the J gene lost 3 bases, with 18 bases spanning the gap. The CDR3 runs 15 residues. The germline CDR1 and CDR2 sequences are DFQATT and SNEGSKA (reference sequence). DNA of the CDR3: TGCAGTGCTAGTTCTGCGCTCTCTAAAGACTACGAGCAGTACTTC. Translated: CSASSALSKDYEQYF.

The rearrangement joins TRBV2 to TRBJ1-1; a weak D match, TRBD1 (5 bases). This CDR3 has 14 amino acids. V was trimmed by 8 bases and J by 1 base, leaving 14 bases between them. The germline gives CDR1 SNHLY, CDR2 FYNNEI. CDR3 sequence: CASGNGGRNTEAFF. Here the CDR3 DNA reads TGTGCCAGCGGGAACGGGGGGAGGAACACTGAAGCTTTCTTT. Looking up the rest from reference TRBV2 and TRBJ1-1 gives the full variable domain: EPEVTQTPSHQVTQMGQEVILRCVPISNHLYFYWYRQILGQKVEFLVSFYNNEISEKSEIFDDQFSVERPDGSNFTLKIRSTKLEDSAMYFCASGNGGRNTEAFFGQGTRLTVV.

The chain couples TRBV5-8 to TRBJ2-7; possible D gene TRBD2, 6 bases. The V end was cut by 3 bases, the J end by 7 bases, with 20 bases between. This CDR3 is 15 amino acids long. Germline assignment: CDR1 SGHTS and CDR2 YDEGEE. The CDR3 region has the DNA TGTGCCAGCAGCTCGGGACTGACCTTGGGGGATGAGCAGTACTTC. Its translation is CASSSGLTLGDEQYF.

Written as DNA, the CDR3 is TGTGCCAGTAGTATCGGAGCGGGGGGCACCGGGGAGCTGTTTTTT. Translated, it gives CASSIGAGGTGELFF. The J gene is TRBJ2-2, the V gene TRBV19; the match to TRBD2 covers 9 bases. The CDR3 contains 15 residues. Germline CDR1 reads LNHDA; CDR2 reads SQIVND (reference sequence). V dropped 3 bases and J dropped 4; count of bases not matched to a gene: 3.

This chain links TRBV28 with TRBJ1-4; D possibly corresponds to TRBD1 (5 bases). The CDR3 covers 15 residues. Germline V gene sequence: CDR1 MDHEN, CDR2 SYDVKM. V dropped 5 bases and J dropped 6 bases, with 16 bases sitting between them. The CDR3 is CASSAPGEEDEKLFF. The CDR3 DNA sequence: TGTGCCAGCAGTGCCCCGGGGGAGGAGGATGAAAAACTGTTTTTT.

This chain uses TRBV11-2 with TRBJ2-1; the D gene is possibly TRBD2 (5 bases). Germline CDR1 SGHAT, CDR2 FQNNGV. The CDR3 contains 15 residues. Deletions cut 5 bases from V and 8 bases from J, with 19 bases between. CDR3 in DNA: TGTGCCAGCAGCCCAAGAGGGTGGGAATTGGATGAGCAGTTCTTC. This sequence encodes CASSPRGWELDEQFF. Full variable domain (remainder filled in from reference TRBV11-2 and TRBJ2-1): EAGVAQSPRYKIIEKRQSVAFWCNPISGHATLYWYQQILGQGPKLLIQFQNNGVVDDSQLPKDRFSAERLKGVDSTLKIQPAKLEDSAVYLCASSPRGWELDEQFFGPGTRLTVL.

The gene calls are TRBV10-3 and TRBJ1-2; 11 bases fit TRBD1. Trimming took 7 bases from V and 6 from J; bases not matched to a gene: 7. The CDR3 extends over 14 amino acids. CDR1 is ENHRY and CDR2 is SYGVKD in the germline V gene. CDR3: CAIKGQGGKNGYTF. CDR3 sequence (DNA): TGTGCCATCAAGGGACAGGGGGGGAAAAATGGCTACACCTTC.

The chain couples TRBV11-2 to TRBJ2-1; 10 bases are shared with TRBD1. Unmatched junction bases numbered 12, after V lost 4 bases and J lost 0 bases. This CDR3 region has 19 residues. Germline V gives CDR1 SGHAT, CDR2 FQNNGV. The CDR3 is CASSSIPGQGFGSYNEQFF. CDR3 nucleotide sequence: TGTGCCAGCAGCTCTATCCCGGGACAGGGGTTCGGCTCCTACAATGAGCAGTTCTTC.

This sequence joins TRBV15 and TRBJ2-3; no definite D call. The germline V gene has CDR1 LNHNV and CDR2 YYDKDF (reference sequence). V was cut by 4 bases and J by 0 bases, with 14 bases left in between. CDR3 length: 16 amino acids. The CDR3 is CATSTRLSSSTDTQYF. CDR3 coding DNA: TGTGCCACCAGCACCCGACTGAGCTCTAGCACAGATACGCAGTATTTT. The entire variable domain, with the rest obtained from reference TRBV15 and TRBJ2-3, is as follows: DAMVIQNPRYQVTQFGKPVTLSCSQTLNHNVMYWYQQKSSQAPKLLFHYYDKDFNNEADTPDNFQSRRPNTSFCFLDIRSPGLGDTAMYLCATSTRLSSSTDTQYFGPGTRLTVL.

The chain carries TRBV19 and TRBJ1-2, with D possibly TRBD1 on 6 matching bases. This CDR3 is 15 amino acids long. Germline V gives CDR1 LNHDA, CDR2 SQIVND (reference sequence). V was cut by 6 bases and J by 3 bases, with 17 bases left in between. The CDR3, as DNA: TGTGCCAGTAGCTCCCGGGACACCAAAGACTATGGCTACACCTTC. Protein product: CASSSRDTKDYGYTF.

This clone was counted once. This chain links TRBV25-1 with TRBJ2-7, with 9 bases aligning to TRBD1. CDR1 is MGHDK, CDR2 SYGVNS, per germline. V was clipped by 6 bases and J by 2 bases; unmatched bases: 5. This CDR3 has 14 amino acids. The chain's CDR3 is CASRPGTGTYEQYF. CDR3 nucleotide sequence: TGTGCCAGCAGGCCCGGGACAGGGACCTACGAGCAGTACTTC.

The gene calls are TRBV5-1 and TRBJ2-7, with TRBD2 as a possible D gene (5 bases). This CDR3 has 16 amino acids. The V gene's germline CDR1 is SGHRS and CDR2 YFSETQ. The V gene lost 0 bases and the J gene lost 3 bases, with 16 bases spanning the gap. The CDR3 spells CASSLDRPARGYEQYF. For the CDR3, the DNA is TGCGCCAGCAGCTTGGACAGACCCGCCCGGGGCTACGAGCAGTACTTC. The full variable domain, with the rest looked up from reference TRBV5-1 and TRBJ2-7, is KAGVTQTPRYLIKTRGQQVTLSCSPISGHRSVSWYQQTPGQGLQFLFEYFSETQRNKGNFPGRFSGRQFSNSRSEMNVSTLELGDSALYLCASSLDRPARGYEQYFGPGTRLTVT.

The rearrangement joins TRBV4-1 to TRBJ1-3; D unresolved. CDR3 length: 16 amino acids. Germline V gene sequence: CDR1 MGHRA, CDR2 YSYEKL. V lost 1 base, J lost 3 bases, and 13 bases lay in between. The chain's CDR3 is CASSQGLGVNGNTIYF. The CDR3, as DNA: TGCGCCAGCAGCCAAGGCCTGGGAGTCAATGGAAACACCATATATTTT.

In this sample, this clone turned up once. The V call is TRBV19, the J call TRBJ2-7; the match to TRBD2 covers 14 bases. Germline V gives CDR1 LNHDA, CDR2 SQIVND (reference sequence). V lost 6 bases and J lost 4; bases outside the gene matches: 11. The length of the CDR3 is 17 residues. CDR3 in amino acids: CASSAQPGTSGGYEQYF. CDR3 DNA sequence: TGTGCCAGTAGCGCCCAACCCGGGACTAGCGGGGGTTACGAGCAGTACTTC.

This chain joins TRBV11-3 and TRBJ2-3, with D perhaps TRBD2 (5 bases). The germline CDR1 and CDR2 sequences are SGHNT and YENEEA. The CDR3 consists of 17 residues. V was pared by 5 bases and J by 1 base, with 19 bases between. CDR3 loop: CASSPSTRLHRTDTQYF. The CDR3 coding sequence is TGTGCCAGCAGCCCCTCCACTCGACTACATCGCACAGATACGCAGTATTTT. Full variable domain (missing parts from reference TRBV11-3 and TRBJ2-3): EAGVVQSPRYKIIEKKQPVAFWCNPISGHNTLYWYLQNLGQGPELLIRYENEEAVDDSQLPKDRFSAERLKGVDSTLKIQPAELGDSAVYLCASSPSTRLHRTDTQYFGPGTRLTVL.

The chain combines TRBV12-3 or TRBV12-4 with TRBJ1-2, with 7 bases that match TRBD1. V shed 6 bases, J shed 4 bases, and the junction held 5 bases outside the gene matches. The CDR3 consists of 13 residues. CDR3 sequence: CASREGAGYGYTF. CDR3 nucleotides: TGTGCCAGCAGAGAGGGGGCTGGCTATGGCTACACCTTC.

The chain has TRBV15 and TRBJ2-7, with TRBD2 as a possible D gene (5 bases). V lost 3 bases, J lost 6 bases, and 9 bases lay in between. This CDR3 spans 12 amino acids. Germline V gene sequence: CDR1 LNHNV, CDR2 YYDKDF (reference sequence). The CDR3 here is CATSSGNFEQYF. The CDR3 DNA reads as TGTGCCACCAGCAGCGGGAATTTCGAGCAGTACTTC.

The chain couples TRBV30 to TRBJ2-5; 8 positions agree with TRBD2. There are 15 residues in the CDR3. V lost 2 bases, J lost 0 bases, and 5 bases stayed unmatched. Germline assignment: CDR1 GTSNPN and CDR2 SVGIG (reference sequence). CDR3: CAWSLIAGYQETQYF. The CDR3 coding sequence is TGTGCCTGGAGTTTAATAGCGGGGTACCAAGAGACCCAGTACTTC. Based on the CDR3 plus reference TRBV30 and TRBJ2-5, the full variable domain is SQTIHQWPATLVQPVGSPLSLECTVEGTSNPNLYWYRQAAGRGLQLLFYSVGIGQISSEVPQNLSASRPQDRQFILSSKKLLLSDSGFYLCAWSLIAGYQETQYFGPGTRLLVL.

This clone was observed a few times. The rearrangement uses TRBV7-9 and TRBJ1-1, with D unclear. The CDR3 is 13 amino acids. Trimming took off 6 bases at V and 1 base at J, with 9 bases between the two ends. The germline gives CDR1 SEHNR, CDR2 FQNEAQ (reference sequence). For the CDR3, the DNA is TGTGCCAGCAGAGGAGATTCGAACACTGAAGCTTTCTTT. It specifies CASRGDSNTEAFF.

V is TRBV29-1 and J is TRBJ1-2; D call uncertain. Trimming removed 5 bases at V and 5 bases at J, with 15 bases between. The CDR3 has 13 residues. In germline, CDR1 is SQVTM, CDR2 ANQGSEA. CDR3 region: CSVWAGSIYGYTF. DNA for the CDR3: TGCAGCGTTTGGGCAGGCTCGATTTATGGCTACACCTTC.